This section outlines one T cell receptor beta chain sequence together with its context. 60 Vbeta and 13 Jbeta primers were used in PCR. Data came from immunoSEQ multiplex PCR; TCRdb stores just in-frame clones and leaves some out. This sample carries hundreds of thousands of clones, 65% to 80% of them seen once, and the ten largest clones take 0.2% to 0.25%. This specimen comes from a study of cytomegalovirus exposure and HLA in healthy donors. The CDR3 is made up of 14 amino acids. J was trimmed by 6 bases and V by 3 bases; bases with no gene match: 7. The germline gives CDR1 MNHEY, CDR2 SVGAGI. Sample: PBMCs. V usage is TRBV6-5 and J usage is TRBJ1-1; 7 positions match TRBD1. This sequence was found in a girl under 10 years old in good health and CMV-seronegative. CDR3 in DNA: TGTGCCAGCAGTTATAGGGGGGACAGATCTGAAGCTTTCTTT. It encodes CASSYRGDRSEAFF.